This T cell receptor (beta chain) was profiled in a study of post-analysis software for immune sequencing data. Findings and caveats of the study: Included in a set of roughly five TRBV segments more frequent in patients than controls were TRBV5-6, TRBV5-1 and TRBV20-1.

This clonotype was picked up a small number of times. The antigen is undetermined. The CDR3 is 13 amino acids. Germline-derived CDR1 and CDR2 are LGHDT and YNNKEL (reference sequence). Unique molecular identifiers were built into the TCR beta cDNA libraries. TCRdb passed the PCR reads through MiXCR, listing each CDR3 protein once. The sample lists roughly 800,000 distinct CDR3 sequences, roughly 50% occurring once. The rearrangement links TRBV3-1 to TRBJ2-4; D gene uncertain. With the DNA end fitting TRBJ2-7 better, the J assignment may be wrong. This TCR was sampled from a girl aged 10 to 17 with multiple sclerosis. Sequenced sample: blood. Here the CDR3 reads CASSQEGQTEQYF. DNA for the CDR3: TGTGCCAGCAGCCAAGAAGGGCAGACCGAGCAGTACTTC.